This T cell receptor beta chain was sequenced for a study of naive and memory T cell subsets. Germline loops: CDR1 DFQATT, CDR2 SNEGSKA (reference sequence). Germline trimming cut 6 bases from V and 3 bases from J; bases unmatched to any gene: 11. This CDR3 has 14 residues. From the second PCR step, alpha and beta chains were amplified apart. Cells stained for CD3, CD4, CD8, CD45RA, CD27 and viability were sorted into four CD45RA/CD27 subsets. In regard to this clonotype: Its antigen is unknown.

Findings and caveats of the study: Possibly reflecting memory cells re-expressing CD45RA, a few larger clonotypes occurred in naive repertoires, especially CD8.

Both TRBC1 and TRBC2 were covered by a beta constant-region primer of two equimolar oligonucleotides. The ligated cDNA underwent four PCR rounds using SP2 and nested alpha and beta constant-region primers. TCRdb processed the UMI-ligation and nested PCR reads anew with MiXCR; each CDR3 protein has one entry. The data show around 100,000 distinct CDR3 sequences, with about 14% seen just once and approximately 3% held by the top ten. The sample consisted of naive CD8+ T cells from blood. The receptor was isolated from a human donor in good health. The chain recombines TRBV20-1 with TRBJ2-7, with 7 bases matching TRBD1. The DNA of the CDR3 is TGCAGTGCCCCCGACAGGGTGGCCGACTACGAGCAGTACTTC. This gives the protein CSAPDRVADYEQYF.